The entry below describes one T cell receptor (beta chain). Antigen: not known. This sample stems from a study of Ad26.COV2.S vaccination and SARS-CoV-2 variants. Background on the study: Intramuscular Ad26.COV2.S doses were given once or twice, 56 days apart. Findings and limits, study-wide: Vaccine recipients had higher spike-specific TCR breadth than placebo recipients. It was found that vaccine and placebo recipients had similar non-spike TCR breadth.

Clones were read by immunoSEQ multiplex PCR, and TCRdb kept only the in-frame ones, dropping some. The sample has roughly 300,000 clones, roughly nine tenths seen once; the top ten hold approximately 5.9%. The treatment is: around 19 received Ad26.COV2.S at low or high dose, single or two shots; about 5 received placebo; per-sample allocation not given. After the first vaccine or placebo injection, samples were drawn on day 63. Boston hosted the donor, who was an adult aged 18-55 years. Here the sequenced sample was peripheral blood, taken in a trial of Ad26.COV2.S vaccine versus placebo. The sequence came from a person aged 18-65 years who received the Ad26.COV2.S COVID-19 vaccine or a placebo.

CDR3 sequence reads: CASSLAQGGSPLHF. The CDR3 nucleotides read TGTGCCAGCAGCTTAGCCCAGGGAGGTTCACCCCTCCACTTT. V usage is TRBV7-9 and J usage is TRBJ1-6, with D tentatively TRBD1 (5 bases). Trimming took off 0 bases at V and 9 bases at J, with 9 bases between the two ends. The CDR3 consists of 14 residues. CDR1 and CDR2 (germline): SEHNR, FQNEAQ (reference sequence).